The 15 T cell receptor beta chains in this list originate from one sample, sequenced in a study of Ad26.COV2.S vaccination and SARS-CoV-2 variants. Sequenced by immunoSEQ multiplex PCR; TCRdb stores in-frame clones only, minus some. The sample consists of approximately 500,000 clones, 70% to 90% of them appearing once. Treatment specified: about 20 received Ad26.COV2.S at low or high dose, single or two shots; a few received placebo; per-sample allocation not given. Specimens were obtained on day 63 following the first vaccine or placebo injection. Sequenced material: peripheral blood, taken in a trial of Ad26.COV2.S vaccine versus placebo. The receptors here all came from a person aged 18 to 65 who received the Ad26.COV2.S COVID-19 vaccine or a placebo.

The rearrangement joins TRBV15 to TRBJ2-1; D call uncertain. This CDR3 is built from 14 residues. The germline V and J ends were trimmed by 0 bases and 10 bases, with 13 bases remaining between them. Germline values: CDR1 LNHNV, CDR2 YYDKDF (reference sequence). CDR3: CATSRDQEVSEQFF. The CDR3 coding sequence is TGTGCCACCAGCAGAGACCAGGAAGTCAGCGAGCAGTTCTTC.

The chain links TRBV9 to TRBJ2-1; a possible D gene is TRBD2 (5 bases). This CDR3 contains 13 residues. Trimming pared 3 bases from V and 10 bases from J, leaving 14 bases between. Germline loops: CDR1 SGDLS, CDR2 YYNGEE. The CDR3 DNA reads TGTGCCAGCAGCGCCGCCGTCGGAGGCGAGCAGTTCTTC. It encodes CASSAAVGGEQFF.

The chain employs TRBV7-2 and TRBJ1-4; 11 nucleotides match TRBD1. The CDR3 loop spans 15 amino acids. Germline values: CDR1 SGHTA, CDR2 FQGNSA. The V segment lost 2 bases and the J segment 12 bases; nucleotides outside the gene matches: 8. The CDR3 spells CASSLWGTGGGELFF. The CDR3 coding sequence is TGTGCCAGCAGCTTATGGGGGACAGGGGGTGGGGAACTGTTTTTT.

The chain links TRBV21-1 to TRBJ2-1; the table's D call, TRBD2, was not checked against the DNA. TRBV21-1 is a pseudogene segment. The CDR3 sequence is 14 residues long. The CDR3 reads CASSSRTSKNEQFF. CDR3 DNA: TGTGCCAGCAGCTCTCGGACTAGCAAGAATGAGCAGTTCTTC.

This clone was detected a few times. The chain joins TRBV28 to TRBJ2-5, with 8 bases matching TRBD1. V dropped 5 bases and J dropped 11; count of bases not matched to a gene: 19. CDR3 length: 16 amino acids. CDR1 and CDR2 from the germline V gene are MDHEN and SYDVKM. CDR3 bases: TGTGCCAGCAGTCCAGGGGGCCCCCGACATGGATCGTCTCAGTACTTC. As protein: CASSPGGPRHGSSQYF.

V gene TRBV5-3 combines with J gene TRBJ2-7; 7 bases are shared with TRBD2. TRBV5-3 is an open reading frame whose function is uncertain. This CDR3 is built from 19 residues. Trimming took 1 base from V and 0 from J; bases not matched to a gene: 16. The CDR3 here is CARSLRALTGTTDSYEQYF. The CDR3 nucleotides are TGTGCCAGAAGCTTGCGGGCTCTGACTGGGACTACAGACTCCTACGAGCAGTACTTC.

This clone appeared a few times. The CDR3 protein is CAWSVGRPGAGNTIYF. The CDR3 DNA is TGTGCCTGGAGTGTAGGTCGCCCGGGGGCTGGAAACACCATATATTTT. This rearrangement joins TRBV30 to TRBJ1-3, with a weak D call TRBD1 (5 bases). Germline V lookup: CDR1 GTSNPN, CDR2 SVGIG (reference sequence). The CDR3 covers 16 residues. V lost 0 bases and J lost 2, with 14 bases in between.

For the CDR3, the DNA is TGTGCCAGTAGTCCCAGCTCCGGGACAGTTACTCTCCGACACTATGGCTACACCTTC. It yields the protein CASSPSSGTVTLRHYGYTF. V and J are TRBV19 and TRBJ1-2; 7 bases match TRBD1. The ends lost 5 bases at V and 3 bases at J; junction bases unmatched: 21. The CDR3 is 19 residues long. Germline CDR1 reads LNHDA; CDR2 reads SQIVND (reference sequence). Looking up the rest from reference TRBV19 and TRBJ1-2 gives the full variable domain: DGGITQSPKYLFRKEGQNVTLSCEQNLNHDAMYWYRQDPGQGLRLIYYSQIVNDFQKGDIAEGYSVSREKKESFPLTVTSAQKNPTAFYLCASSPSSGTVTLRHYGYTFGSGTRLTVV.

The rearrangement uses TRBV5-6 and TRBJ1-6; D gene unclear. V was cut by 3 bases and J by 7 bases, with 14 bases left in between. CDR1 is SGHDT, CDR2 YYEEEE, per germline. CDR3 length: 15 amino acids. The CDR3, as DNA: TGTGCCAGCAGCTCGGCTGGACTCGAAAATTCACCCCTCCACTTT. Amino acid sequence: CASSSAGLENSPLHF. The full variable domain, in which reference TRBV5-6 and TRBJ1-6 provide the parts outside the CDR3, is DAGVTQSPTHLIKTRGQQVTLRCSPKSGHDTVSWYQQALGQGPQFIFQYYEEEERQRGNFPDRFSGHQFPNYSSELNVNALLLGDSALYLCASSSAGLENSPLHFGNGTRLTVT.

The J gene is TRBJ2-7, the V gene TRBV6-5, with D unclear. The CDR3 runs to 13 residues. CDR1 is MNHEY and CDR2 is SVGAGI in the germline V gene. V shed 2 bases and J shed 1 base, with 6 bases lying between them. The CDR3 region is CASSYRDSYEQYF. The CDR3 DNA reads TGTGCCAGCAGTTACAGGGATTCCTACGAGCAGTACTTC.

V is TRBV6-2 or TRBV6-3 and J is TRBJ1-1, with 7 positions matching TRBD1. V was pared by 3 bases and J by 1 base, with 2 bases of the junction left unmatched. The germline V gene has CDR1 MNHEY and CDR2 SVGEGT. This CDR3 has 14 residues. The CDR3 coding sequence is TGTGCCAGCAGTTATTACAGGGGGAACACTGAAGCTTTCTTT. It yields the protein CASSYYRGNTEAFF.

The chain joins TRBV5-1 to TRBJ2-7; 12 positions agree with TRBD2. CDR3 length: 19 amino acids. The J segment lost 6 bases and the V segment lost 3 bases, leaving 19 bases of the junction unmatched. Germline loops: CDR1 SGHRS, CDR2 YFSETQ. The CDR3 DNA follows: TGCGCCAGCAGCTCCTGGGGCCCACTAGCGGGAGGTCTCATTAGCGAGCAGTACTTC. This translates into CASSSWGPLAGGLISEQYF. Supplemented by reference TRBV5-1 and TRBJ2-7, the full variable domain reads KAGVTQTPRYLIKTRGQQVTLSCSPISGHRSVSWYQQTPGQGLQFLFEYFSETQRNKGNFPGRFSGRQFSNSRSEMNVSTLELGDSALYLCASSSWGPLAGGLISEQYFGPGTRLTVT.

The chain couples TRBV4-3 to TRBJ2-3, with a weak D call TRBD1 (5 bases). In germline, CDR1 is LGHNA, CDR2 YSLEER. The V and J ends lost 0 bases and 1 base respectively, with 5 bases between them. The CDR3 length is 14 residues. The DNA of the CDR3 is TGCGCCAGCAGCCAAGAAGGGGGCACAGATACGCAGTATTTT. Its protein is CASSQEGGTDTQYF.

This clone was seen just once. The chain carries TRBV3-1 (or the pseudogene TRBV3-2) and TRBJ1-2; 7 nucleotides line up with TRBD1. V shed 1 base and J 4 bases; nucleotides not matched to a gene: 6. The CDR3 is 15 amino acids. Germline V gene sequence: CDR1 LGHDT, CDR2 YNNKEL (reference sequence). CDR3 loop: CASSQVFGTAYGYTF. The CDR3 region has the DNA TGTGCCAGCAGCCAAGTCTTTGGGACAGCCTATGGCTACACCTTC.

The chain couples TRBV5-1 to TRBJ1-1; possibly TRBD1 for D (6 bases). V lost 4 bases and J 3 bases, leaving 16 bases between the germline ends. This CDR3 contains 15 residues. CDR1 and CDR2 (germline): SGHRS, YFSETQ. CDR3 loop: CASSAGGGYDTEAFF. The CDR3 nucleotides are TGCGCCAGCAGCGCTGGAGGGGGATACGACACTGAAGCTTTCTTT.